This T cell receptor beta chain is from a study of T cells in Graves' hyperthyroidism and ophthalmopathy. Turning to the study itself: Peripheral blood was secured at the point of initial diagnosis, before any treatment. Overall study results and limits: Separation of ophthalmopathy from stable hyperthyroidism was achieved by a 13 V-J model.

The CDR3 regions of TCR beta were amplified from RNA transcripts. Carried out on the TCR CDR3, a first-round RT-PCR used the HTBI primer set. TCRdb redid the calling of the multiplex PCR reads with MiXCR, one entry per CDR3 protein. The sample lists more than 350,000 distinct CDR3 sequences, 13% to 15% seen once, with approximately 19% in the top ten. The CDR3 is made up of 12 amino acids. Germline CDR1 is MNHEY and CDR2 is SMNVEV (reference sequence). Unmatched junction bases numbered 6, after V lost 9 bases and J lost 7 bases. Points on this clonotype: Its specificity is unknown.

Ophthalmopathy patients had Clinical Activity Score at least 3, NOSPECS grade at least 4, duration under 3 months. Any patient presenting with uncontrolled infection, other autoimmune disease, pregnancy or lactation was left out. The sample comprised blood. The clonotype comes from a woman in her sixties with Graves' ophthalmopathy. The V and J genes are TRBV27 and TRBJ2-1; TRBD2 matches at 7 bases. The CDR3 region is CASTSATNEQFF. For the CDR3, the DNA is TGTGCCAGTACTAGCGCCACTAATGAGCAGTTCTTC.